This T cell receptor (beta chain) was recovered during a study of blood T cell repertoires in COVID-19. V gave up 4 bases and J gave up 3 bases; unmatched junction bases: 6. This CDR3 region has 15 residues. The germline CDR1 and CDR2 sequences are LGHDT and YNNKEL (reference sequence). The data were produced by immunoSEQ multiplex PCR, yet TCRdb's version contains in-frame clones alone and is incomplete. The sample carries fewer than 450,000 clones, 88% recorded once. The rearrangement uses TRBV3-1 (or the pseudogene TRBV3-2) and TRBJ2-7; 10 bases fit TRBD2. The source of this sequence is an older woman with COVID-19, enrolled during active disease. The specimen sequenced was peripheral blood. For the CDR3, the DNA is TGTGCCAGCAGCCGACCTAGCGGGGGAATCTACGAGCAGTACTTC. Amino acid sequence: CASSRPSGGIYEQYF.